Below, one T cell receptor (beta chain) is given with its context. The antigen is not known. This sample is drawn from a study of naive and memory T cell subsets. This CDR3 contains 15 residues. The ends were cut back, 0 bases at V and 6 bases at J, with 12 bases in the middle. Germline V lookup: CDR1 MGHRA, CDR2 YSYEKL. Cells stained for CD3, CD4, CD8, CD45RA, CD27 and viability were sorted into four CD45RA/CD27 subsets. The beta constant-region primer was an equimolar mix of two oligonucleotides covering TRBC1 and TRBC2. Four rounds of PCR amplified the ligated cDNA using nested alpha and beta constant-region primers plus SP2. Ligation attached a single-stranded oligonucleotide with a 12-nucleotide UMI and the SP2 primer to the cDNA 3' end. TCRdb redid the calling of the UMI-ligation and nested PCR reads with MiXCR, one entry per CDR3 protein. The sample lists roughly 150,000 distinct CDR3 sequences, roughly a fifth occurring once.

Notes on the study in general: Over 85% of naive TCR sequences appeared only once, unlike memory subsets. A few larger clonotypes appeared in naive repertoires, especially CD8, possibly memory cells re-expressing CD45RA. RNA-based TCR counts may shift with T cell activation and differentiation.

The specimen was naive CD8+ T cells from blood. This clonotype was sampled from a human donor in good health. The V gene is TRBV4-1, the J gene TRBJ2-1; D is ambiguous. The CDR3 DNA reads TGCGCCAGCAGCCAAGAAGCCGGGCTCCTCAATGAGCAGTTCTTC. It codes for CASSQEAGLLNEQFF.